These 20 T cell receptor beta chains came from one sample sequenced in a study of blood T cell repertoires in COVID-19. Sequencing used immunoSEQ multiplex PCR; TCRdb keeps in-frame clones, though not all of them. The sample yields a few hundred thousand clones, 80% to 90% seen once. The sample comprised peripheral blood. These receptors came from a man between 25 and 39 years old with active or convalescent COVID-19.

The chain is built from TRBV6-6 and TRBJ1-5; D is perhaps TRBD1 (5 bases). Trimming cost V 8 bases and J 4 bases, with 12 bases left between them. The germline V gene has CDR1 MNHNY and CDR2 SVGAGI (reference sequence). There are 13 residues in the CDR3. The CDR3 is CASVDSLNQPQHF. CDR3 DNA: TGTGCCAGCGTAGACAGTTTAAATCAGCCCCAGCATTTT.

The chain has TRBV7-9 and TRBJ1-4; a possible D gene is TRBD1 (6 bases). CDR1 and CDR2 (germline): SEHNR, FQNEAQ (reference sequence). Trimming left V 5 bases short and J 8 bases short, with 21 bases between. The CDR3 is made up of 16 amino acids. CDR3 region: CASSPLFEAGDEKLFF. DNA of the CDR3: TGTGCCAGCAGCCCACTATTTGAGGCAGGGGACGAAAAACTGTTTTTT.

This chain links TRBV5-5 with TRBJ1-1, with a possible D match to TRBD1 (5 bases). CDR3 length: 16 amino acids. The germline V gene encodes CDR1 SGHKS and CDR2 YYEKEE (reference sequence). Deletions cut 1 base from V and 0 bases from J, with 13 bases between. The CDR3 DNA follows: TGTGCCAGCAGCTTGTCGGTGGGGCCACTGAACACTGAAGCTTTCTTT. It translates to CASSLSVGPLNTEAFF.

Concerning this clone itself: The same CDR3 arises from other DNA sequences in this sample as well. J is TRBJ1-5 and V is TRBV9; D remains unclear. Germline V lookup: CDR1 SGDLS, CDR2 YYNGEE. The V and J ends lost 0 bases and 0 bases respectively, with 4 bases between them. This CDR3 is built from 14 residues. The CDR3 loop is CASSVGGSNQPQHF. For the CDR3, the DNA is TGTGCCAGCAGCGTAGGCGGTAGCAATCAGCCCCAGCATTTT. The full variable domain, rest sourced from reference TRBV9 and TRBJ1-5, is DSGVTQTPKHLITATGQRVTLRCSPRSGDLSVYWYQQSLDQGLQFLIQYYNGEERAKGNILERFSAQQFPDLHSELNLSSLELGDSALYFCASSVGGSNQPQHFGDGTRLSIL.

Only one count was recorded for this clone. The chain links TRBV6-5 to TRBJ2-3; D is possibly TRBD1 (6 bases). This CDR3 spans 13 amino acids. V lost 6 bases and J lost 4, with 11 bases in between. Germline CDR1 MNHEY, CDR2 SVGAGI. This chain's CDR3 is CASRQPGADTQYF. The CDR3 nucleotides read TGTGCCAGCAGGCAACCAGGGGCAGATACGCAGTATTTT.

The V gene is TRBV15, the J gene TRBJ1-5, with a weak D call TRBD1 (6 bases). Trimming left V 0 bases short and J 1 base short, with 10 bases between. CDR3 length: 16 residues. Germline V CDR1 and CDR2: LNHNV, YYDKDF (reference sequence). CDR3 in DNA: TGTGCCACCAGCAGAGAATTACAGGGCAGCAATCAGCCCCAGCATTTT. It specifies CATSRELQGSNQPQHF.

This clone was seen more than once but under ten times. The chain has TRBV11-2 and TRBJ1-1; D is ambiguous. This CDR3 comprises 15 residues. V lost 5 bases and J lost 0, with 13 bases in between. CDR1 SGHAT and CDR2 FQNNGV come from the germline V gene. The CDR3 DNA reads TGTGCCAGCAGCCCGACGAGCGGGGTGAACACTGAAGCTTTCTTT. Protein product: CASSPTSGVNTEAFF.

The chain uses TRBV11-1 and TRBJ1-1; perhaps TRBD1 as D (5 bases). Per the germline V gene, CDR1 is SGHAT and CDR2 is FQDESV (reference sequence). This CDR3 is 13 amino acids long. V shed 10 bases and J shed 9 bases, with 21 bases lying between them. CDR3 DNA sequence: TGTGCCACCGCAAGCCCCGCGGGGCTCAAAGCTTTCTTT. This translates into CATASPAGLKAFF.

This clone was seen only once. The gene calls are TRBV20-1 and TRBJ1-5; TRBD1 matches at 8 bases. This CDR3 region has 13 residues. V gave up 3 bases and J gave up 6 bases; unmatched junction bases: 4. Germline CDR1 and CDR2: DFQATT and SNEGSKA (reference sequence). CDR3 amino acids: CSASPGGGQPQHF. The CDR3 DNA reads TGCAGTGCTAGTCCAGGGGGCGGTCAGCCCCAGCATTTT.

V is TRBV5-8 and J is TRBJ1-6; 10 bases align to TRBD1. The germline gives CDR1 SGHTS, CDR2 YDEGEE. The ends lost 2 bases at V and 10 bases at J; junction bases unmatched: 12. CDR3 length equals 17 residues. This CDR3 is CASSFYRDRGIGSPLHF. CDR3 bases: TGTGCCAGCAGCTTTTACCGGGACAGGGGTATCGGATCACCCCTCCACTTT.

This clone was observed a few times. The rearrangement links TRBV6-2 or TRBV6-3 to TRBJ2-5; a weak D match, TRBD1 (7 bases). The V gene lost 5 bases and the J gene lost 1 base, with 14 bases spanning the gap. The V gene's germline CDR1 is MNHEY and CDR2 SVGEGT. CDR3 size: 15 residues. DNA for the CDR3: TGTGCCAGCAGTGATCAGGGGGGAGTCCAAGAGACCCAGTACTTC. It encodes CASSDQGGVQETQYF.

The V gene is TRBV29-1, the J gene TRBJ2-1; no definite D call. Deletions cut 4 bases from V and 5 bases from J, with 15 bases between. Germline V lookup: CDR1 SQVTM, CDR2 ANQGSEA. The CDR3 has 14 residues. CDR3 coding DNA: TGCAGCGTTGTCTTGAGGAAGTCGGACAATGAGCAGTTCTTC. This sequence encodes CSVVLRKSDNEQFF.

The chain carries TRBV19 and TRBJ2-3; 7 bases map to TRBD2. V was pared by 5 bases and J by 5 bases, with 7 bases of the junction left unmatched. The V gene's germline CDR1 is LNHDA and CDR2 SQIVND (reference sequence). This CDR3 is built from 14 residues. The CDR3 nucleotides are TGTGCCAGTAGTTTTGCGGGGGTGTTAGATACGCAGTATTTT. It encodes CASSFAGVLDTQYF.

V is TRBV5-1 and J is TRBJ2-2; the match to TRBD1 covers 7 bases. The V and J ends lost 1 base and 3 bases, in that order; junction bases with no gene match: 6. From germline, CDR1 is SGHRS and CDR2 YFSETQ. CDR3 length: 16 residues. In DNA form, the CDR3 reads TGCGCCAGCAGCTTGTTGACAGGGTTGGACACCGGGGAGCTGTTTTTT. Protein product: CASSLLTGLDTGELFF.

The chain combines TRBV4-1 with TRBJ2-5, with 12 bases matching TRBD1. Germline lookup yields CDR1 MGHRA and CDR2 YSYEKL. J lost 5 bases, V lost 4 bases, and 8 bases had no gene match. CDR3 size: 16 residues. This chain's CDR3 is CASSRGGTGGMETQYF. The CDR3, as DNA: TGCGCCAGCAGCCGAGGCGGGACAGGGGGCATGGAGACCCAGTACTTC.

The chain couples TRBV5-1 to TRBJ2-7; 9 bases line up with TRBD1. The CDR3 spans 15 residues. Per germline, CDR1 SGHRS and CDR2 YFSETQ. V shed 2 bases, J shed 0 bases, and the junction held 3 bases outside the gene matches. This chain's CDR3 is CASSFDRGASYEQYF. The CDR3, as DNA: TGCGCCAGCAGCTTTGACAGGGGGGCCTCCTACGAGCAGTACTTC.

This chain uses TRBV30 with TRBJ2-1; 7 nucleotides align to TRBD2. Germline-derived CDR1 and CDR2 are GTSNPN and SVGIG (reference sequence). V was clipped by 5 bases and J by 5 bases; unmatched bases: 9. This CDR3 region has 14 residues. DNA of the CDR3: TGTGCCTGGGGTTTGGCTAGCGGAGACAATGAGCAGTTCTTC. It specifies CAWGLASGDNEQFF.

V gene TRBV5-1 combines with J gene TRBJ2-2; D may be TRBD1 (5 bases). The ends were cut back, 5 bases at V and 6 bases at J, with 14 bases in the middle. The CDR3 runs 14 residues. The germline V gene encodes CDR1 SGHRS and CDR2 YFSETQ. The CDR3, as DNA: TGCGCCAGCAGAGAACTCCCAGGGTCCGGGGAGCTGTTTTTT. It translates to CASRELPGSGELFF.

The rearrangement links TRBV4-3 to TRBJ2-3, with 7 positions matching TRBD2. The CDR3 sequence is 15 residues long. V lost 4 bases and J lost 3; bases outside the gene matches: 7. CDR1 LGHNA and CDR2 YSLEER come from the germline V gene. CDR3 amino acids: CASSREWEGTDTQYF. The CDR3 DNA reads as TGCGCCAGCAGCCGCGAGTGGGAGGGGACAGATACGCAGTATTTT.

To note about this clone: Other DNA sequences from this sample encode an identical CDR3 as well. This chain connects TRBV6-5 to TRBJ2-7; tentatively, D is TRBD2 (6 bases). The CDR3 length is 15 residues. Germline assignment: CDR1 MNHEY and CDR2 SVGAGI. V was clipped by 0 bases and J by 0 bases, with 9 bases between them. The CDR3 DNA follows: TGTGCCAGCAGTTACTCCGGGGGTGCCTCCTACGAGCAGTACTTC. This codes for CASSYSGGASYEQYF.